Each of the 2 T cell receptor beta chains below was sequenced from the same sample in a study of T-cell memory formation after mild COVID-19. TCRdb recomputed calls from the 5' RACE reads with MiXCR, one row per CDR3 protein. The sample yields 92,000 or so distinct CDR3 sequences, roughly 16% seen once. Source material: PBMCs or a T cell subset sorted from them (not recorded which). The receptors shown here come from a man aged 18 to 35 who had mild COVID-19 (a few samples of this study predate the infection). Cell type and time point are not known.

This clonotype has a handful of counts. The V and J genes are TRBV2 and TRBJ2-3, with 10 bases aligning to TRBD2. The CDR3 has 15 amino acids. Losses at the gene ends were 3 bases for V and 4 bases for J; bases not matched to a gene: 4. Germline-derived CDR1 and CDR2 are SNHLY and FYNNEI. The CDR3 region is CASSERLAGADTQYF. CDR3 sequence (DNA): TGTGCCAGCAGTGAGCGGCTAGCGGGGGCAGATACGCAGTATTTT.

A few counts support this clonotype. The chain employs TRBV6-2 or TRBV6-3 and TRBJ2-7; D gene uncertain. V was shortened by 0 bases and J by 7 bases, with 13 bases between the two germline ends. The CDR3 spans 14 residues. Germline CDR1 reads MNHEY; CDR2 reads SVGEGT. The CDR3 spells CASSYSISGAEQYV. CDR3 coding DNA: TGTGCCAGCAGTTACTCGATATCAGGAGCAGAGCAGTACGTC.